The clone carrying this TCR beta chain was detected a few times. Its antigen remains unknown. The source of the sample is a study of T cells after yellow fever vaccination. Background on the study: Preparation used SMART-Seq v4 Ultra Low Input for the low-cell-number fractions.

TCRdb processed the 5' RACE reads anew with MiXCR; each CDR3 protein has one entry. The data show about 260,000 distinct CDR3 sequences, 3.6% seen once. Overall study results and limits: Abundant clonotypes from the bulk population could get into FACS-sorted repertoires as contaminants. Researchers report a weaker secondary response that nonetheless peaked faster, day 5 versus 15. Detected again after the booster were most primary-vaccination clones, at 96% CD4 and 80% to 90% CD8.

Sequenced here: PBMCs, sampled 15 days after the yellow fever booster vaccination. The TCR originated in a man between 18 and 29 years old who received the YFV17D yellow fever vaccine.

For the CDR3, the DNA is TGTGCCAGCAGCCTCACTAGCGTCCCCTACAATGAGCAGTTCTTC. This codes for CASSLTSVPYNEQFF. V and J are TRBV9 and TRBJ2-1; 7 bases agree with TRBD2. CDR3 length: 15 residues. The trim removed 4 bases at V and 2 bases at J, leaving 6 bases unmatched. Germline V gene lookup returns CDR1 SGDLS and CDR2 YYNGEE.